The 4 T cell receptor beta chains below come from one sample, sequenced in a study of human T cells and chemical hapten exposure. The library tagged each cDNA molecule with unique molecular identifiers. One entry per CDR3 protein, called by TCRdb with MiXCR from the reads. This sample has 2,000 to 2,500 distinct CDR3 sequences, with around three fifths found just once. Treatment defined: therapeutic diphenylcyclopropenone sensitization with weekly scalp DPC. The source was whole blood, collected before DPC sensitization or 2, 6, or about 24 weeks after (not recorded which). These receptors originate from an adult with alopecia areata. Some clones in this sample may be carry-over from other donors' samples. This table probably holds off-target reads from a library built for another chain.

The chain joins TRBV19 to TRBJ2-5, with 14 bases fitting TRBD2. In germline, CDR1 is LNHDA, CDR2 SQIVND (reference sequence). The V and J ends lost 4 bases and 3 bases, in that order; junction bases with no gene match: 1. The CDR3 length is 15 residues. CDR3 nucleotides: TGTGCCAGTAGTAGGGGACTAGCGGGAGAAGAGACCCAGTACTTC. Translation: CASSRGLAGEETQYF.

The chain joins TRBV14 to TRBJ2-7, with D perhaps matching TRBD1 (5 bases). V was cut by 1 base and J by 3 bases, with 13 bases left in between. Germline loops: CDR1 SGHDN, CDR2 FVKESK. The CDR3 consists of 15 residues. The CDR3 loop is CASSQGPGRYYEQYF. In DNA form, the CDR3 reads TGTGCCAGCAGCCAAGGTCCAGGGCGCTACTACGAGCAGTACTTC.

Only a few counts were recorded for this clonotype. The chain recombines TRBV29-1 with TRBJ2-3; 11 bases line up with TRBD1. V shed 8 bases and J 9 bases; nucleotides not matched to a gene: 7. CDR3 length equals 12 residues. Germline lookup yields CDR1 SQVTM and CDR2 ANQGSEA. CDR3 coding DNA: TGCAGCACCCGGGACAGGGGGGAGACGCAGTATTTT. The encoded protein is CSTRDRGETQYF.

V and J are TRBV7-3 and TRBJ2-2; D may be TRBD1 (6 bases). The CDR3 has 15 amino acids. Per germline, CDR1 SGHTA and CDR2 FQGTGA. V dropped 1 base and J dropped 4 bases, with 10 bases sitting between them. The CDR3 spells CASSLNPGATGELFF. The CDR3 region has the DNA TGTGCCAGCAGCTTAAACCCAGGGGCCACCGGGGAGCTGTTTTTT.